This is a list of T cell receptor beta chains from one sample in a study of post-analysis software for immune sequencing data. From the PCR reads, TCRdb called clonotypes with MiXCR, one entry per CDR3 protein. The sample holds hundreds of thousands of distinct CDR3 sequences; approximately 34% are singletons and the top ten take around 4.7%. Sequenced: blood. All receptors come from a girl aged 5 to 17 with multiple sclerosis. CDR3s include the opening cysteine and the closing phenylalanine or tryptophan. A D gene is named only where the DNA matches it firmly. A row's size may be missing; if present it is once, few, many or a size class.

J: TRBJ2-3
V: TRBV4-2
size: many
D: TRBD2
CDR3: CASSQTSVSTDTQYF
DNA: TGTGCCAGCAGCCAAACTAGCGTAAGCACAGATACGCAGTATTTT

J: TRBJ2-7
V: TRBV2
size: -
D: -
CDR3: CASSRGSYEQYF
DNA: TGTGCCAGCAGTCGGGGCTCCTACGAGCAGTACTTC

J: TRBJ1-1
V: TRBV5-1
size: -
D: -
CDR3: CASSPDPMMNTEAFF
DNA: TGCGCCAGCAGCCCGGACCCAATGATGAACACTGAAGCTTTCTTT

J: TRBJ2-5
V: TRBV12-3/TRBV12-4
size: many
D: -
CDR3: CASSPPASWETQYF
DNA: TGTGCCAGCAGTCCCCCCGCTAGCTGGGAGACCCAGTACTTC

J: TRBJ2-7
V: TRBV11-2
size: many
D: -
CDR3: CASSLDGQLYEQYF
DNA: TGTGCCAGCAGCTTAGACGGACAGCTGTACGAGCAGTACTTC

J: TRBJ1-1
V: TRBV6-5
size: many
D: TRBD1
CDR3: CASSSGTGTEAFF
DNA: TGTGCCAGCAGTTCAGGGACAGGGACTGAAGCTTTCTTT

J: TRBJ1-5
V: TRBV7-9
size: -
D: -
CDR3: CASSSAHQGYQPQHF
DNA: TGTGCCAGCAGCTCAGCCCACCAGGGTTACCAGCCCCAGCATTTT

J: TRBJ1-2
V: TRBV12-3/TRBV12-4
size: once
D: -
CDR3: CASSRGRAPNYGYTF
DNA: TGTGCCAGCAGTCGGGGACGGGCGCCTAACTATGGCTACACCTTC

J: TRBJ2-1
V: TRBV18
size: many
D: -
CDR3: CASSPGAEQFF
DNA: TGTGCCAGCTCACCGGGGGCTGAGCAGTTCTTC

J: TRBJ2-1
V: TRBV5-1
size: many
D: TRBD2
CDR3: CASTLAGGPNEQFF
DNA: TGCGCCAGCACCCTAGCGGGGGGGCCCAATGAGCAGTTCTTC

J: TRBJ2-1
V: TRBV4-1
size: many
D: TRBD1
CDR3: CASSQGTGGPNEQFF
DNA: TGCGCCAGCAGCCAAGGGACAGGGGGTCCCAATGAGCAGTTCTTC

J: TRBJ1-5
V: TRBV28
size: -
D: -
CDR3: CASSYLDRYSDQPQHF
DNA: TGTGCCAGCAGTTACTTGGACAGATATAGCGATCAGCCCCAGCATTTT

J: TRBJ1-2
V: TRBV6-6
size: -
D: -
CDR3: CASNPPGGTYGYTF
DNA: TGTGCCAGCAACCCCCCGGGGGGAACCTATGGCTACACCTTC

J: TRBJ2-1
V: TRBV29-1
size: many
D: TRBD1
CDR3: CSVDNGQGPFF
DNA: TGCAGCGTTGACAACGGACAGGGACCGTTCTTC

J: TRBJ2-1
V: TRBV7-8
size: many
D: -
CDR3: CASSLGATHNEQFF
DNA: TGTGCCAGCAGCTTAGGGGCGACTCACAATGAGCAGTTCTTC

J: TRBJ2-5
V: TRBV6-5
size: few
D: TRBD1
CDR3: CASSRTGGKKTQYF
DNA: TGTGCCAGCAGTCGGACAGGGGGTAAAAAGACCCAGTACTTC

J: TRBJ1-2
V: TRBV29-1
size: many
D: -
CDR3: CSAGTARGYTF
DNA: TGCAGCGCTGGGACGGCGAGGGGCTACACCTTC

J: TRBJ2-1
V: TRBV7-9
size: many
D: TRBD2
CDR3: CASRSTSGSSYNEQFF
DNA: TGTGCCAGCAGATCCACTAGCGGAAGCTCCTACAATGAGCAGTTCTTC

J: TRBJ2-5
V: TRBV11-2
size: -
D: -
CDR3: CASSTGAIETQYF
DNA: TGTGCCAGCAGCACTGGGGCTATCGAGACCCAGTACTTC

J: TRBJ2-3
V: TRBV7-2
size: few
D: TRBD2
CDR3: CASSRGGATDTQYF
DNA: TGTGCCAGCAGCCGCGGGGGGGCAACAGATACGCAGTATTTT

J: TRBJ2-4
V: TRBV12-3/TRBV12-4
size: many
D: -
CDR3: CASSLVGPVGNIQYF
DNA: TGTGCCAGCAGTTTAGTGGGTCCAGTGGGGAACATTCAGTACTTC

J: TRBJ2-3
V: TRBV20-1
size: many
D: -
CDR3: CSFLRLEPTDTQYF
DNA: TGCAGTTTTCTTCGACTAGAACCCACAGATACGCAGTATTTT